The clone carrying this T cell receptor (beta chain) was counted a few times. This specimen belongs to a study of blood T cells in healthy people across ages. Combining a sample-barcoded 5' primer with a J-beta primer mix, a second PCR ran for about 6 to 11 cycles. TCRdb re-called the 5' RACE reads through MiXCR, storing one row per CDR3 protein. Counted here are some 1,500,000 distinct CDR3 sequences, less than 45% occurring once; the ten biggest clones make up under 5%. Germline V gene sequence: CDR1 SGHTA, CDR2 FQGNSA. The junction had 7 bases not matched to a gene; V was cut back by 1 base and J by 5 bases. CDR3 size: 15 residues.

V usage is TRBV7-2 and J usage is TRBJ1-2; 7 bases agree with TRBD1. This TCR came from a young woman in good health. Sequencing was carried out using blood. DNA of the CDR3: TGTGCCAGCAGCTTAGACACTACAGGGGTTTATGGCTACACCTTC. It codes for CASSLDTTGVYGYTF. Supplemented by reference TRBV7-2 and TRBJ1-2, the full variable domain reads GAGVSQSPSNKVTEKGKDVELRCDPISGHTALYWYRQSLGQGLEFLIYFQGNSAPDKSGLPSDRFSAERTGGSVSTLTIQRTQQEDSAVYLCASSLDTTGVYGYTFGSGTRLTVV.